This TCR beta chain was identified in a study of T-cell reconstitution after alpha-beta-depleted transplantation in children. The sample holds many counts of this clonotype. As it was prepared, the TCRbeta library received unique molecular identifiers. Via MiXCR, TCRdb re-called the PCR reads, giving one row per CDR3 protein. The data contain 200,000 to 250,000 distinct CDR3 sequences, approximately 11% of them singletons. V dropped 5 bases and J dropped 3 bases, with 7 bases sitting between them. The CDR3 totals 12 residues. CDR1 and CDR2 from the germline V gene are MDHEN and SYDVKM. This specimen was PBMCs, taken before TCRalphabeta/CD19-depleted stem cell transplant. The clonotype comes from a child under two years old with acute myeloid leukemia, due to receive a stem cell transplant. J is TRBJ1-1 and V is TRBV28, with unresolved D. CDR3 DNA: TGTGCCAGCAGTGAGGAAGACACTGAAGCTTTCTTT. Amino acid sequence: CASSEEDTEAFF.